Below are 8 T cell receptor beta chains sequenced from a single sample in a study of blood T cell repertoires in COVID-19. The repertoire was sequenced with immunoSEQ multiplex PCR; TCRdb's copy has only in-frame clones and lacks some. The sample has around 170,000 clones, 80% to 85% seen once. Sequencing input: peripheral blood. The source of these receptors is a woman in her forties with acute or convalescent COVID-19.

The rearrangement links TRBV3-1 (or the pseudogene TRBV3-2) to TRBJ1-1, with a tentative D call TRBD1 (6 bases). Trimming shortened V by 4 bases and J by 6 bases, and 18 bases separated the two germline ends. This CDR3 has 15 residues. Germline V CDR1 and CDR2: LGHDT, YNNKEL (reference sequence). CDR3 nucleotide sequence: TGTGCCAGCAGCCCCGAGACAGGACGGTTGGCTGAAGCTTTCTTT. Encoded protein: CASSPETGRLAEAFF.

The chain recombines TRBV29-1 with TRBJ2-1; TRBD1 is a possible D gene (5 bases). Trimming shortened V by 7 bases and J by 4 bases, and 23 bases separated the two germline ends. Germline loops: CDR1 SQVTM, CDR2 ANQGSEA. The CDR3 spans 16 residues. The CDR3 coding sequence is TGCAGCGCCACGCGTGTCCCTTCGAAGGGGTACAATGAGCAGTTCTTC. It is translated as CSATRVPSKGYNEQFF.

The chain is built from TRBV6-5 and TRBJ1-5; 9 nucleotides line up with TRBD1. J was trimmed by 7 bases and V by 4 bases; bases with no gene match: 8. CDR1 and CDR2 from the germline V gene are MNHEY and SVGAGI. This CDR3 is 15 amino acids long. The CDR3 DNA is TGTGCCAGCAGTTTGGGACAGGGTTTCGGGCAGCCCCAGCATTTT. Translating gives CASSLGQGFGQPQHF.

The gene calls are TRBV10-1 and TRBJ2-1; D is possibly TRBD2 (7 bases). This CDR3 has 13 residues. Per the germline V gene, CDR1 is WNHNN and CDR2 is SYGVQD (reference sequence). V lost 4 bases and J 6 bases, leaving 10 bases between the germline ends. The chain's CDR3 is CASSGAGANEQFF. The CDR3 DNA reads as TGCGCCAGCAGTGGGGCGGGGGCCAATGAGCAGTTCTTC.

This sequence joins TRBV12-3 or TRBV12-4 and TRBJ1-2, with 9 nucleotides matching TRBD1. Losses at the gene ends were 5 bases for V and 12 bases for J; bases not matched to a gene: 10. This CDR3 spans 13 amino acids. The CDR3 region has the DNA TGTGCCAGCAGTCTTAACAGGGGGCGTAGTGACACCTTC. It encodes CASSLNRGRSDTF.

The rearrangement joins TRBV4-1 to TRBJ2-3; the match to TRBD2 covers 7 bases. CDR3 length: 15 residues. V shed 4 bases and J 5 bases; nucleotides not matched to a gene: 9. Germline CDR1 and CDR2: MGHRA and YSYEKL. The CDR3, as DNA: TGCGCCAGCAGCCCCCGTGCGGGAGCACTAGATACGCAGTATTTT. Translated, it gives CASSPRAGALDTQYF.

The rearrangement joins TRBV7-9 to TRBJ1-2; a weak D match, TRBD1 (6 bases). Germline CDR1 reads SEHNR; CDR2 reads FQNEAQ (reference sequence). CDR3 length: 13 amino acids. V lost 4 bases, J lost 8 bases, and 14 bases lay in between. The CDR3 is CASSSQNREGYTF. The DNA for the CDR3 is TGTGCCAGCAGCTCGCAAAACAGGGAAGGCTACACCTTC.

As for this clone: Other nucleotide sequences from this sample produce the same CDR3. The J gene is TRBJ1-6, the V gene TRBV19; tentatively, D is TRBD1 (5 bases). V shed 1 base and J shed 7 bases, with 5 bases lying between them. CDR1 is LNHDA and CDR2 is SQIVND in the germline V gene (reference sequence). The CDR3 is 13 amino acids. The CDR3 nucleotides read TGTGCCAGTAGTATAGCAGGGAATTCACCCCTCCACTTT. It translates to CASSIAGNSPLHF.